These 29 T cell receptor beta chains were all obtained from the same sample, sequenced in a study of blood T cell repertoires in COVID-19. Clones were sequenced by immunoSEQ multiplex PCR, and TCRdb holds only the in-frame ones, with some missing. The profile shows about 420,000 clones, 70% to 90% of them singletons. The sequenced material came from peripheral blood. These TCRs come from a man aged 18 to 35 with COVID-19, enrolled during active disease.

This clone was recorded only once. V is TRBV5-4 and J is TRBJ2-3; 11 nucleotides agree with TRBD2. There are 16 residues in the CDR3. Looked up from germline, CDR1 is SGHNT and CDR2 is YYREEE (reference sequence). Trimming cost V 3 bases and J 2 bases; bases outside gene matches: 5. In DNA form, the CDR3 reads TGTGCCAGCAGCTCGATGACTAGCGGGGACACAGATACGCAGTATTTT. This encodes CASSSMTSGDTDTQYF.

The gene calls are TRBV30 and TRBJ1-6, with D possibly TRBD1 on 5 matching bases. CDR1 and CDR2 from the germline V gene are GTSNPN and SVGIG (reference sequence). The germline V and J ends were trimmed by 2 bases and 5 bases, with 16 bases remaining between them. This CDR3 spans 16 amino acids. In nucleotides, the CDR3 is TGTGCCTGGAGTTCGGGGGGGGGACTAAATAATTCACCCCTCCACTTT. Amino acids: CAWSSGGGLNNSPLHF.

J is TRBJ1-1 and V is TRBV6-5, with 9 positions matching TRBD1. Losses at the gene ends were 3 bases for V and 6 bases for J; bases not matched to a gene: 5. Germline-derived CDR1 and CDR2 are MNHEY and SVGAGI. The CDR3 contains 14 residues. The CDR3 is CASSYGQGNAEAFF. CDR3 coding DNA: TGTGCCAGCAGTTATGGACAGGGGAATGCTGAAGCTTTCTTT.

The J gene is TRBJ1-1, the V gene TRBV19; 7 bases are a match to TRBD1. V lost 8 bases to trimming and J lost 6 bases; unmatched junction nucleotides: 3. This CDR3 is 11 amino acids long. Germline V gives CDR1 LNHDA, CDR2 SQIVND (reference sequence). The CDR3 loop reads CASADRAEAFF. The CDR3 bases are TGTGCCAGTGCTGACAGGGCTGAAGCTTTCTTT.

The chain is built from TRBV11-3 and TRBJ2-2, with TRBD2 matching 8 bases. There are 15 residues in the CDR3. V dropped 5 bases and J dropped 4; count of bases not matched to a gene: 6. Germline CDR1 reads SGHNT; CDR2 reads YENEEA. The CDR3 region is CASSPVAGSTGELFF. CDR3 DNA: TGTGCCAGCAGCCCCGTAGCGGGGAGCACCGGGGAGCTGTTTTTT.

V and J are TRBV15 and TRBJ1-4, with 7 positions matching TRBD1. CDR3 size: 16 residues. Germline CDR1 is LNHNV and CDR2 is YYDKDF (reference sequence). After removal of 2 bases from V and 6 bases from J, the junction contained 9 bases not matched to a gene. The CDR3 loop is CATSRNFGQDHEKLFF. For the CDR3, the DNA is TGTGCCACCAGCAGAAACTTTGGACAGGATCATGAAAAACTGTTTTTT.

V gene TRBV19 combines with J gene TRBJ2-2; D possibly corresponds to TRBD1 (6 bases). This CDR3 has 15 amino acids. Between the trimmed V and J ends, which lost 6 bases and 7 bases, there was a span of 18 bases. Germline V lookup: CDR1 LNHDA, CDR2 SQIVND (reference sequence). The DNA for the CDR3 is TGTGCCAGTAGACCCGGGACACGAGGTCTCGGGGAGCTGTTTTTT. Protein product: CASRPGTRGLGELFF.

As regards this clone: The germline gene is not matched at one end of the junction; a read error may be the cause. CDR3 sequence reads: CARSLCQGGGVRF. The CDR3, as DNA: TGTGCCAGAAGCTTGTGTCAGGGGGGCGGCGTACGCTTC. The chain links TRBV5-3 to TRBJ2-7, with a possible D match to TRBD1 (7 bases). TRBV5-3 is assigned to the ORF class and has an uncertain function. The CDR3 runs to 13 residues.

The rearrangement links TRBV2 to TRBJ2-2; 9 bases fit TRBD1. Germline CDR1 reads SNHLY; CDR2 reads FYNNEI. Unmatched junction bases numbered 10, after V lost 7 bases and J lost 4 bases. CDR3 length: 16 amino acids. CDR3 DNA: TGTGCCAGCACCATAACGGGGGGACAGGGCACCGGGGAGCTGTTTTTT. It encodes CASTITGGQGTGELFF.

The chain uses TRBV2 and TRBJ2-5; D is uncertain. The CDR3 has 15 amino acids. V was pared by 1 base and J by 1 base, with 10 bases between. Germline lookup yields CDR1 SNHLY and CDR2 FYNNEI. The CDR3 reads CASSEVRVAQETQYF. The CDR3 bases are TGTGCCAGCAGTGAAGTACGGGTTGCCCAAGAGACCCAGTACTTC.

This rearrangement joins TRBV4-2 to TRBJ1-2, with D hard to call. The CDR3 contains 17 residues. From germline, CDR1 is LGHNA and CDR2 YNFKEQ. Trimming shortened V by 0 bases and J by 1 base, and 15 bases separated the two germline ends. Here the CDR3 reads CASSQDVWVPGNYGYTF. DNA for the CDR3: TGTGCCAGCAGCCAAGATGTATGGGTCCCGGGTAACTATGGCTACACCTTC.

The chain's CDR3 is CASSPQIGGFGTQYF. CDR3 coding DNA: TGTGCCAGCAGCCCACAGATAGGGGGATTCGGGACCCAGTACTTC. The V gene is TRBV5-6, the J gene TRBJ2-5; D perhaps matches TRBD1 (6 bases). Trimming removed 4 bases at V and 7 bases at J, with 20 bases between. Germline CDR1 reads SGHDT; CDR2 reads YYEEEE. The CDR3 runs to 15 residues.

The CDR3 sequence: CAWLLGSYGYTF. The CDR3 nucleotides are TGTGCCTGGCTCTTAGGGAGCTATGGCTACACCTTC. V and J are TRBV30 and TRBJ1-2; D gene unclear. CDR1 is GTSNPN and CDR2 is SVGIG in the germline V gene (reference sequence). The CDR3 runs 12 residues. V was cut by 5 bases and J by 4 bases, with 11 bases left in between.

This rearrangement joins TRBV4-1 to TRBJ2-1, with 8 bases that match TRBD2. CDR1 and CDR2 from the germline V gene are MGHRA and YSYEKL. Germline trimming cut 4 bases from V and 2 bases from J; bases unmatched to any gene: 7. CDR3 length equals 16 residues. CDR3 nucleotide sequence: TGCGCCAGCAGCCGGCGAACGGGGGGGCCCTACAATGAGCAGTTCTTC. This translates into CASSRRTGGPYNEQFF.

The V gene is TRBV9, the J gene TRBJ2-5, with TRBD1 matching over 7 bases. The CDR3 consists of 16 residues. Germline V CDR1 and CDR2: SGDLS, YYNGEE. With V trimmed by 4 bases and J by 2 bases, 11 bases remained unmatched. In nucleotides, the CDR3 is TGTGCCAGCAGCTCAATTCCGGACAGGACGCAAGAGACCCAGTACTTC. Amino acids: CASSSIPDRTQETQYF.

For this clone: The sample holds other DNA sequences that translate to the same CDR3. This chain links TRBV7-9 with TRBJ1-2; TRBD1 matches at 7 bases. Trimming at V came to 1 base and at J to 4 bases, leaving 0 bases not matched to a gene. CDR3 size: 13 residues. CDR1 SEHNR and CDR2 FQNEAQ come from the germline V gene (reference sequence). CDR3 in amino acids: CASSLGQGYGYTF. The DNA of the CDR3 is TGTGCCAGCAGCTTAGGACAGGGCTATGGCTACACCTTC.

CDR3 nucleotide sequence: TGCGCCAGCAGCCATCCGGACAGGGCCAATCAGCCCCAGCATTTT. Translated, it gives CASSHPDRANQPQHF. This chain joins TRBV4-1 and TRBJ1-5; 8 positions agree with TRBD1. This CDR3 contains 15 residues. CDR1 and CDR2 from the germline V gene are MGHRA and YSYEKL. J was trimmed by 3 bases and V by 3 bases; bases with no gene match: 4.

This clone was observed a single time. This chain links TRBV19 with TRBJ2-7; 8 bases agree with TRBD2. The CDR3 runs 14 residues. V trimming: 4 bases; J trimming: 3 bases; junction bases outside the gene matches: 5. The V gene's germline CDR1 is LNHDA and CDR2 SQIVND (reference sequence). The CDR3 is CASSSSGANYEQYF. DNA for the CDR3: TGTGCCAGTAGTAGTAGCGGGGCAAACTACGAGCAGTACTTC.

This clone was counted a single time. This chain links TRBV7-9 with TRBJ2-1; tentative D call: TRBD2 (6 bases). V was pared by 2 bases and J by 8 bases, with 10 bases between. Germline values: CDR1 SEHNR, CDR2 FQNEAQ (reference sequence). This CDR3 region has 13 residues. This chain's CDR3 is CASSLRSSDEQFF. The CDR3 region has the DNA TGTGCCAGCAGCTTACGGTCTAGCGATGAGCAGTTCTTC.

The chain links TRBV4-1 to TRBJ1-1; 8 nucleotides match TRBD1. This CDR3 spans 15 amino acids. The V gene's germline CDR1 is MGHRA and CDR2 YSYEKL. Trimming took 3 bases from V and 0 from J; bases not matched to a gene: 3. Here the CDR3 DNA reads TGCGCCAGCAGCCACCACAGGGGGATGAACACTGAAGCTTTCTTT. Its translation is CASSHHRGMNTEAFF.

This rearrangement joins TRBV30 to TRBJ2-7, with 10 bases matching TRBD1. Germline CDR1 and CDR2: GTSNPN and SVGIG (reference sequence). The CDR3 consists of 13 residues. The J segment lost 3 bases and the V segment lost 3 bases, leaving 2 bases of the junction unmatched. The CDR3 DNA reads TGTGCCTGGAGCGGGACAGGGGTCTACGAGCAGTACTTC. As protein: CAWSGTGVYEQYF.

The chain joins TRBV20-1 to TRBJ2-2, with 9 nucleotides matching TRBD2. Trimming cost V 3 bases and J 4 bases; bases outside gene matches: 6. This CDR3 has 15 amino acids. Germline values: CDR1 DFQATT, CDR2 SNEGSKA (reference sequence). CDR3 bases: TGCAGTGCTAGTGCCAGCGGGGGGTTCACCGGGGAGCTGTTTTTT. Translating gives CSASASGGFTGELFF.

The V call is TRBV5-6, the J call TRBJ1-4; unclear D gene. With 3 bases removed from V and 6 bases from J, the gap between germline ends came to 15 bases. The CDR3 extends over 15 amino acids. Germline CDR1 is SGHDT and CDR2 is YYEEEE. The CDR3 coding sequence is TGTGCCAGCAGCTCTCTGGGGAGGACGTATGAAAAACTGTTTTTT. It encodes CASSSLGRTYEKLFF.

The rearrangement uses TRBV9 and TRBJ2-5; tentatively, D is TRBD2 (5 bases). This CDR3 has 12 residues. Trimming took off 3 bases at V and 4 bases at J, with 7 bases between the two ends. Germline-derived CDR1 and CDR2 are SGDLS and YYNGEE. In DNA, the CDR3 is TGTGCCAGCAGCGATGGAGGAGAGACCCAGTACTTC. Translating it yields CASSDGGETQYF.

The V gene is TRBV4-1, the J gene TRBJ1-5, with D unclear. Looked up from germline, CDR1 is MGHRA and CDR2 is YSYEKL. This CDR3 has 16 amino acids. V lost 0 bases to trimming and J lost 6 bases, with 15 bases between them. The chain's CDR3 is CASSQDPRPPGQPQHF. CDR3 DNA sequence: TGCGCCAGCAGCCAAGACCCCAGACCGCCGGGTCAGCCCCAGCATTTT.

The chain employs TRBV19 and TRBJ1-1; D is uncertain. V was clipped by 3 bases and J by 11 bases, with 19 bases between them. CDR3 length equals 14 residues. Per germline, CDR1 LNHDA and CDR2 SQIVND (reference sequence). Here the CDR3 DNA reads TGTGCCAGTAGTATCTCGGGGTCTTCGGTGGGGGCTTTCTTT. Translated, it gives CASSISGSSVGAFF.

The rearrangement joins TRBV7-9 to TRBJ1-6; no reliable D call. V lost 5 bases, J lost 3 bases, and 8 bases lay in between. The CDR3 consists of 14 residues. CDR1 is SEHNR and CDR2 is FQNEAQ in the germline V gene (reference sequence). The CDR3 region is CASSHSLYNSPLHF. The CDR3 bases are TGTGCCAGCAGCCACAGTCTCTATAATTCACCCCTCCACTTT.

The chain has TRBV6-5 and TRBJ1-6, with D tentatively TRBD1 (5 bases). The V and J ends lost 0 bases and 7 bases respectively, with 13 bases between them. The CDR3 extends over 16 amino acids. The germline CDR1 and CDR2 sequences are MNHEY and SVGAGI. CDR3 loop: CASSYSAGGNNSPLHF. DNA of the CDR3: TGTGCCAGCAGTTACTCTGCCGGGGGGAACAATTCACCCCTCCACTTT.

V is TRBV30 and J is TRBJ2-1; tentative D call: TRBD2 (5 bases). The CDR3 covers 15 residues. V was cut by 2 bases and J by 7 bases, with 18 bases left in between. Germline V gene data show CDR1 as GTSNPN and CDR2 as SVGIG (reference sequence). CDR3 sequence: CAWSLALPRLNEQFF. For the CDR3, the DNA is TGTGCCTGGAGTCTAGCACTCCCCAGGTTGAATGAGCAGTTCTTC.